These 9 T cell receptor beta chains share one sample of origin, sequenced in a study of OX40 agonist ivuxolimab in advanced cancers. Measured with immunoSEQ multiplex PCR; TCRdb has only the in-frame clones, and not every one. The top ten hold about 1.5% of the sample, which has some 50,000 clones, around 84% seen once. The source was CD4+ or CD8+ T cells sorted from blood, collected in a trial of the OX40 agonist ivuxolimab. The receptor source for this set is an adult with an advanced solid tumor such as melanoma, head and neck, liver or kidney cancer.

The CDR3 DNA reads as TGTGCCAGCCGTCAGGGGTGGGACACTGAAGCTTTCTTT. Amino acid sequence: CASRQGWDTEAFF. This chain links TRBV19 with TRBJ1-1; possible D gene TRBD1, 6 bases. V lost 9 bases, J lost 3 bases, and 14 bases lay in between. The germline gives CDR1 LNHDA, CDR2 SQIVND (reference sequence). CDR3 size: 13 residues.

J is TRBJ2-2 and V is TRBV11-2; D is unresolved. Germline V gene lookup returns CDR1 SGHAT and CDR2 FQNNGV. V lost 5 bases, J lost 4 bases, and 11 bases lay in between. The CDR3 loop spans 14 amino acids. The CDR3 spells CASSPTRLTGELFF. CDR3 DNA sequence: TGTGCCAGCAGCCCCACACGTCTCACCGGGGAGCTGTTTTTT.

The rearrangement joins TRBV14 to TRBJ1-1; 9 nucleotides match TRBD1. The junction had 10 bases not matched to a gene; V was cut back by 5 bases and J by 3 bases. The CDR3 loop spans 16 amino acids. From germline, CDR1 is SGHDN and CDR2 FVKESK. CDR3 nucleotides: TGTGCCAGCAGCGCTACAGGGGGCGCCTGGGACACTGAAGCTTTCTTT. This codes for CASSATGGAWDTEAFF.

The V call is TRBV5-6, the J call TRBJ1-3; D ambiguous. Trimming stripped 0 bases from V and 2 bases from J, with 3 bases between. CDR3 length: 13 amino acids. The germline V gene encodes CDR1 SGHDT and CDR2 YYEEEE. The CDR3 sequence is CASSLGAGNTIYF. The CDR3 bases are TGTGCCAGCAGCTTGGGGGCTGGAAACACCATATATTTT.

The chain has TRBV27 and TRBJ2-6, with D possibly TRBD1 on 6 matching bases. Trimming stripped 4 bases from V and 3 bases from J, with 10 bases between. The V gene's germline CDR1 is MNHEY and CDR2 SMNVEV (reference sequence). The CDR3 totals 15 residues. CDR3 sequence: CASSSQGYGANVLTF. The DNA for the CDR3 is TGTGCCAGCAGTTCCCAGGGGTATGGGGCCAACGTCCTGACTTTC.

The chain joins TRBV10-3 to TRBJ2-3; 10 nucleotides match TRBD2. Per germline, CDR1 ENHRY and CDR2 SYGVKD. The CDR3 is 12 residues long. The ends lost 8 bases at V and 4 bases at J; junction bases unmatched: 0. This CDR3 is CAIGTSADTQYF. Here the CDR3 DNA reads TGTGCCATCGGGACTAGCGCAGATACGCAGTATTTT.

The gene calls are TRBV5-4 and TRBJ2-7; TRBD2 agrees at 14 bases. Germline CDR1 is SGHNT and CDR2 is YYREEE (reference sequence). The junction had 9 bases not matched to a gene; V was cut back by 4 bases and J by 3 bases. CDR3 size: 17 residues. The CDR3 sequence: CASSRQTSGRAIYEQYF. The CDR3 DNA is TGTGCCAGCAGCCGCCAGACTAGCGGGAGGGCCATCTACGAGCAGTACTTC.

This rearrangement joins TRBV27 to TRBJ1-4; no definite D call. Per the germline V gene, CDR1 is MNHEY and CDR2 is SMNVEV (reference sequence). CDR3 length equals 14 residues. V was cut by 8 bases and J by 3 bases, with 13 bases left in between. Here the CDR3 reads CASDPPRANEKLFF. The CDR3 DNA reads TGTGCCAGCGACCCTCCTCGGGCTAATGAAAAACTGTTTTTT.

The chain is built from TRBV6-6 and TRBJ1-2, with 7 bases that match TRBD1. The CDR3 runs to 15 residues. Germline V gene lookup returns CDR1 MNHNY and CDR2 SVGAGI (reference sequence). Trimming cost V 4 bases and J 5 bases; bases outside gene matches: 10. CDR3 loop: CASSSGTVTVYGYTF. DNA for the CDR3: TGTGCCAGCAGTTCAGGGACAGTGACAGTATATGGCTACACCTTC.